This T cell receptor (beta chain) was identified in a study of T cells in Graves' hyperthyroidism and ophthalmopathy (dated by TCRdb to between 2017 and 2020). In terms of the full investigation: Peripheral blood was sampled at the time of initial diagnosis, prior to any treatment. To identify TCR V-J signatures that set the groups apart, the researchers used a discovery cohort of approximately 98 patients, made up of about 44 with Graves' ophthalmopathy and 55 to 65 with stable Graves' hyperthyroidism. Prospective prediction of ophthalmopathy was tested in an independent validation cohort of approximately 18 hyperthyroidism patients and 15 to 17 patients who later progressed to ophthalmopathy. The approximately 95 discovery patients were divided at random into training and test sets in a 7:3 ratio. The study also compared thyroid tissue and blood T-cell repertoires from several Graves' hyperthyroidism patients. After sampling, hyperthyroidism patients received methimazole starting at 30 mg daily, and ophthalmopathy patients received high-dose intravenous methylprednisolone. The paper reports TCR Vbeta CDR3 sequencing of some 140 peripheral blood samples: fewer than 50 ophthalmopathy, 70 to 85 hyperthyroidism and some 17 progressor patients.

Study-wide findings and limitations: No statistical method was used to fix the sample size in advance, and group allocation was not hidden from the investigators. In validation, the model predicted progression to ophthalmopathy with roughly 66% sensitivity and over 72% specificity, a median of around six months before onset. In cross-validation, a model built on a 13 V-J signature told ophthalmopathy apart from stable hyperthyroidism with 87.88% sensitivity and around 81% specificity, and in testing the same model reached 80%/75%. Most expanded thyroid clonotypes (frequency above 0.001) were also found in blood, which suggests that blood repertoires may mirror thyroid immune responses.

About this clonotype: Its binding antigen is unknown. No base-level quality is on record; no much larger clone is a single base apart.

Moderately to severely active disease, a Clinical Activity Score of at least 3, a NOSPECS grade of at least 4, and a duration under 3 months were present in ophthalmopathy patients. Patients with uncontrolled infections, other autoimmune diseases, pregnancy or lactation were excluded. Diagnoses were based on clinical symptoms, serum thyroxine and TRAb, thyroid ultrasound and orbital computed tomography. Ficoll-Paque density gradient centrifugation was used to isolate PBMCs from approximately 11 ml of fresh peripheral blood. Total RNA was extracted using Trizol reagent, and RNA quality was assessed on an Agilent 2100 Bioanalyzer. TCR beta CDR3 regions were amplified from RNA transcripts. A first-round RT-PCR of the TCR CDR3 used the HTBI primer set with the Qiagen OneStep RT-PCR kit. Libraries were constructed in a second round of multiplex PCR, after which size selection and purification were carried out. The libraries were sequenced on an Illumina HiSeq2000 using paired-end 100 bp reads. The authors processed their data as follows. Raw data were processed with SOAPnuke, discarding reads with adapters, uncalled bases, mean Phred below 15, or no exact constant-primer or identifier match. COPE v1.2.5 was used to merge high-quality paired reads, and clonotypes were defined as unique nucleotide sequences. MiTCR v1.1 was used to align clonotypes to the IMGT TRBV, TRBD and TRBJ reference segments. The analysis was restricted to V-J combinations with a frequency above 0.0001, which together covered 99.2% of the repertoires. The TCS score was defined as F50 (clonal expansion) divided by E x V (chaos), with BLOSUM62-based TCRdist calculated between CDR3 peptides within each V-J. Welch's t-statistics and random forest reduced just over 500 V-J features to 10 to 15, which were used in a naive Bayes classifier (R e1071). In-frame beta chains were kept once TCRdb had trimmed the public reads at Q25 with fastp and called clones with MiXCR. For every CDR3 protein sequence, its rows merge into one entry that carries the most common genes and DNA. The V and J calls follow TCRdb's processing rather than the paper's. This sample gives 500,000 to 800,000 distinct CDR3 sequences in total; about 14% of them show up just once. The top ten constitute roughly an eighth of the sample.

The junction shows trimming of 6 bases on V and 3 bases on J, plus 9 bases between the germline ends. The CDR3 contains 12 residues, cysteine and phenylalanine counted. The kept DNA is CDR3 alone, 36 bases in frame from the first base. The germline V gene encodes CDR1 SQVTM and CDR2 ANQGSEA. This chain is built from TRBV29-1 and TRBJ1-5; TRBD1 is a possible D gene, resting on 6 matching bases. This TCR came from a woman aged 50 to 60 with Graves' ophthalmopathy. What was sequenced was blood. In nucleotide form, the sequence is TGCAGCGTCTGGACAGACAATCAGCCCCAGCATTTT. The resulting protein is CSVWTDNQPQHF.